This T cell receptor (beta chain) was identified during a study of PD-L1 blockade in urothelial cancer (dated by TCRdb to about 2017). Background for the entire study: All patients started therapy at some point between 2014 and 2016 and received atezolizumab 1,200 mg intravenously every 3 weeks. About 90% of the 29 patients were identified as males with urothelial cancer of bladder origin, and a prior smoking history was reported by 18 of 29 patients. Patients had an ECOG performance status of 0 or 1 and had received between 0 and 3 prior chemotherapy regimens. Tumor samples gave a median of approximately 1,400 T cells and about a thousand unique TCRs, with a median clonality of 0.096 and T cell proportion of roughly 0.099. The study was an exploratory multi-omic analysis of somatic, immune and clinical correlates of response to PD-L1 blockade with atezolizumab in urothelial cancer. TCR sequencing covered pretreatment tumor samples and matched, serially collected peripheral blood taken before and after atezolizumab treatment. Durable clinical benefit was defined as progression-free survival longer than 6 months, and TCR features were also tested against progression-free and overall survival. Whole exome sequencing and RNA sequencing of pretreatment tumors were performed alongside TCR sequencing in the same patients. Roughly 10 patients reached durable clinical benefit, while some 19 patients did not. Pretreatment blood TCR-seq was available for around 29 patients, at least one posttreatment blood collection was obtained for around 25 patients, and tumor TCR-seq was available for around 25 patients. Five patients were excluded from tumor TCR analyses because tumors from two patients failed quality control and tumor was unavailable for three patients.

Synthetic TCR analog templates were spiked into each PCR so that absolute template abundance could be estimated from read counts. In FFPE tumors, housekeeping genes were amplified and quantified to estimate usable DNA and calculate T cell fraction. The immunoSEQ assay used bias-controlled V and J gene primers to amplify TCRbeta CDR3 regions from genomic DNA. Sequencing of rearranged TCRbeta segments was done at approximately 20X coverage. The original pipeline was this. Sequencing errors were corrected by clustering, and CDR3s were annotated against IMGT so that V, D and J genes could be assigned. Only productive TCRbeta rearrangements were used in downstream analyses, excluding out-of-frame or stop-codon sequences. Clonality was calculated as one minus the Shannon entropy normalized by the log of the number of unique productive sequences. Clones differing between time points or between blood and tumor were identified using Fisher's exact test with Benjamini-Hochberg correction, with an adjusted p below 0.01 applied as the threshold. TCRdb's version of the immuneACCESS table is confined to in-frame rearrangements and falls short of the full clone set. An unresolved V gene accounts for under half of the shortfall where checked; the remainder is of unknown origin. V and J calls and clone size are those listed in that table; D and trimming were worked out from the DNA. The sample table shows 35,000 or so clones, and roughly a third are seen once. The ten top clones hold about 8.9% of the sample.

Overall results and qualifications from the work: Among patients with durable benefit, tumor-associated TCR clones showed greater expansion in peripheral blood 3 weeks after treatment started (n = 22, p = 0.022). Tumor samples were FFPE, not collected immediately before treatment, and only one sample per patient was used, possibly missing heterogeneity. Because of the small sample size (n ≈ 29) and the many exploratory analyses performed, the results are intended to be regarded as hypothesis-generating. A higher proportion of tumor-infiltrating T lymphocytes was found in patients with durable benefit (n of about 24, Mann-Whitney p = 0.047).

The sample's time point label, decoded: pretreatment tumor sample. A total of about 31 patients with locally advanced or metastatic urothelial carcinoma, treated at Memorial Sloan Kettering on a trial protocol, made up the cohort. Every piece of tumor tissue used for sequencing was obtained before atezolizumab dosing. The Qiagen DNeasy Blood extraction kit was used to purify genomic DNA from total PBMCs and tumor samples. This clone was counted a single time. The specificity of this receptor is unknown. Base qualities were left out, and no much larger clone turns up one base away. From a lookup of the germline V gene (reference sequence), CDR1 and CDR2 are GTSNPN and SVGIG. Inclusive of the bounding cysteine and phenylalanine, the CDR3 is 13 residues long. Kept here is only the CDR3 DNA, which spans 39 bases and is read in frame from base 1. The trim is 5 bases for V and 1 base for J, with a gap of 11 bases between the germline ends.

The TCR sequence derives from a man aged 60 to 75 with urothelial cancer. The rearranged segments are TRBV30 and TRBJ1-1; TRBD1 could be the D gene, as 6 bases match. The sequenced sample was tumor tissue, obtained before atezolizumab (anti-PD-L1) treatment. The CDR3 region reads CAWSGQTNTEAFF. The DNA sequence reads TGTGCCTGGTCGGGACAAACGAACACTGAAGCTTTCTTT.